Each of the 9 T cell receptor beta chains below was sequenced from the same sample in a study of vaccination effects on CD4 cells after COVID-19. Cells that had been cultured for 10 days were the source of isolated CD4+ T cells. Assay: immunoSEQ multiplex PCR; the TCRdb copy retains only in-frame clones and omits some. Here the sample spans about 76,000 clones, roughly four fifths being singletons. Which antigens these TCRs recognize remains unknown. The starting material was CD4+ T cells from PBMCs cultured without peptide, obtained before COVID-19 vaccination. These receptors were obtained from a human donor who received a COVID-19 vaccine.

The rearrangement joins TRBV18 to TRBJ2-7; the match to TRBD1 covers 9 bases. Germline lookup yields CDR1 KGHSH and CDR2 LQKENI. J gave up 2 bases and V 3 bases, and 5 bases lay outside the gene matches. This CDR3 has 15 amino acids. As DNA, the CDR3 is TGTGCCAGCTCACCGACAGGGGGGCTTACCTACGAGCAGTACGTC. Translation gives CASSPTGGLTYEQYV.

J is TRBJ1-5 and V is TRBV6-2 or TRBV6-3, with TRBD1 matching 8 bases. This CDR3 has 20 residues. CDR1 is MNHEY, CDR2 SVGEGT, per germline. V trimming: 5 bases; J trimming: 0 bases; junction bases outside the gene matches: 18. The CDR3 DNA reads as TGTGCCAGCAGTACGGGGGGGTGGACAGGGTTCCGACTTAGCAATCAGCCCCAGCATTTT. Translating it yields CASSTGGWTGFRLSNQPQHF.

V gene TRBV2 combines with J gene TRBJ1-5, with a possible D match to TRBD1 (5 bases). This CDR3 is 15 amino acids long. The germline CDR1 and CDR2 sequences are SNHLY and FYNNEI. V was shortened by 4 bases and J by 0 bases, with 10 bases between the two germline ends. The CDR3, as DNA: TGTGCCAGCAGTGCCTCGGGGGGTAGCAATCAGCCCCAGCATTTT. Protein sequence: CASSASGGSNQPQHF.

The CDR3 coding sequence is TGTGCCACCAGTGAATTGGGGGCAGAAGCGACCGGGGAGCTGTTTTTT. Translated, it gives CATSELGAEATGELFF. V usage is TRBV24-1 and J usage is TRBJ2-2; weak D call: TRBD1 (6 bases). Per germline, CDR1 KGHDR and CDR2 SFDVKD. The ends were cut back, 4 bases at V and 5 bases at J, with 16 bases in the middle. The CDR3 totals 16 residues.

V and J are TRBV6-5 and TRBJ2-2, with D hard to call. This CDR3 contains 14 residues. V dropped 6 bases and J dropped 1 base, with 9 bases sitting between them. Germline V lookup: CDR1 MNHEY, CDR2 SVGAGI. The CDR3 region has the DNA TGTGCCAGCAGCACGCCAGGGAACACCGGGGAGCTGTTTTTT. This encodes CASSTPGNTGELFF.

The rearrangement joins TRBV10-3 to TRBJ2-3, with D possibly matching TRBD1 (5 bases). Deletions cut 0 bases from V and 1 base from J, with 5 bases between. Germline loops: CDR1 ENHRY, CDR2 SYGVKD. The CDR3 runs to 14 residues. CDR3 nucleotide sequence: TGTGCCATCAGTGAGTCAGGGGGCACAGATACGCAGTATTTT. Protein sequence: CAISESGGTDTQYF.

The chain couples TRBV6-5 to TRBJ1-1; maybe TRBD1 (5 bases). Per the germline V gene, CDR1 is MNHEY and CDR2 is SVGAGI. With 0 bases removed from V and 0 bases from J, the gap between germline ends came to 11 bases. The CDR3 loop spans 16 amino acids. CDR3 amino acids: CASSYSPGTLNTEAFF. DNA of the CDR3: TGTGCCAGCAGTTACTCGCCCGGGACCCTGAACACTGAAGCTTTCTTT.

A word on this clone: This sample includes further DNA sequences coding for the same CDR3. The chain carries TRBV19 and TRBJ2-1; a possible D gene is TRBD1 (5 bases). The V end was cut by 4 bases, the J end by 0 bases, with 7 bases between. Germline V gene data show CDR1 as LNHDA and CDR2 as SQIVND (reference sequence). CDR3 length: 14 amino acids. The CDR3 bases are TGTGCCAGTAGTAGGGGCAGCTCCTACAATGAGCAGTTCTTC. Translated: CASSRGSSYNEQFF. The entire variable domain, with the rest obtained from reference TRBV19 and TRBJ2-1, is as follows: DGGITQSPKYLFRKEGQNVTLSCEQNLNHDAMYWYRQDPGQGLRLIYYSQIVNDFQKGDIAEGYSVSREKKESFPLTVTSAQKNPTAFYLCASSRGSSYNEQFFGPGTRLTVL.

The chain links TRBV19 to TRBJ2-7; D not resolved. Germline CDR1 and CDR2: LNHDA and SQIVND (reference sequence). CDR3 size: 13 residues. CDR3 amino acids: CVSPTSLPYEQYV. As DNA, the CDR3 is TGTGTCAGTCCCACATCCTTACCCTACGAGCAGTACGTC.